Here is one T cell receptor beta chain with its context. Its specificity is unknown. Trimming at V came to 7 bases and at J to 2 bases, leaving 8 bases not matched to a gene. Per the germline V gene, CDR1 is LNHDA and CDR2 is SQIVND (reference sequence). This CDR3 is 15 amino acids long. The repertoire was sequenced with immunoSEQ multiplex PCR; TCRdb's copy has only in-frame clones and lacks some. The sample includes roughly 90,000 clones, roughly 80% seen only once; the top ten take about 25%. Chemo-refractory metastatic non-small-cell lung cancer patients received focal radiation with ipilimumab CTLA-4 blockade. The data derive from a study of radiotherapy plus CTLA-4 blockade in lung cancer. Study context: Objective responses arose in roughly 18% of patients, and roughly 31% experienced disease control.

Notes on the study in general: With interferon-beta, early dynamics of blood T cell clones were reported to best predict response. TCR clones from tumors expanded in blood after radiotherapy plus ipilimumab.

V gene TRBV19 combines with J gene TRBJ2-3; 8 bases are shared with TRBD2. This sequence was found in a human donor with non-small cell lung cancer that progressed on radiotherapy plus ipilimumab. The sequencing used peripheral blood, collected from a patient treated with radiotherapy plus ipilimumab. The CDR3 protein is CASNLGGRFTDTQYF. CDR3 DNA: TGTGCCAGTAATCTAGGCGGGAGGTTCACAGATACGCAGTATTTT.